These 8 T cell receptor beta chains came from one sample sequenced in a study of blood T cells in healthy people across ages. Through a sample-barcoded 5' primer and a J-beta primer mix, a second PCR was run for roughly 6 to 12 cycles. TCRdb re-called the 5' RACE reads through MiXCR, storing one row per CDR3 protein. This table holds approximately 800,000 distinct CDR3 sequences, roughly 24% found once. These same data were also listed under a study on T cells of mothers and their children.

Sequenced material: blood. The receptors stem from a boy younger than 18 in good health.

The chain employs TRBV12-5 and TRBJ2-3, with a possible D match to TRBD2 (5 bases). V lost 1 base, J lost 0 bases, and 8 bases lay in between. Germline values: CDR1 LGHNT, CDR2 FRNRAP. This CDR3 contains 15 residues. This CDR3 reads CASGLERTSTDTQYF. CDR3 bases: TGTGCTAGTGGTTTGGAGCGGACTAGCACAGATACGCAGTATTTT.

This clonotype came up a few times. J is TRBJ2-3 and V is TRBV24-1; 8 bases match TRBD2. In germline, CDR1 is KGHDR, CDR2 SFDVKD. The CDR3 is 13 amino acids. V lost 7 bases to trimming and J lost 5 bases; unmatched junction nucleotides: 4. CDR3 sequence: CATSGGGVDTQYF. CDR3 nucleotide sequence: TGTGCCACCAGCGGGGGGGGAGTAGATACGCAGTATTTT.

This rearrangement joins TRBV12-3 or TRBV12-4 to TRBJ2-3; TRBD1 is a possible D gene (5 bases). The CDR3 spans 14 residues. V was shortened by 7 bases and J by 4 bases, with 15 bases between the two germline ends. In DNA form, the CDR3 reads TGTGCCAGCATCCCCCGCCCCAGGGCAGATACGCAGTATTTT. It is translated as CASIPRPRADTQYF.

This clonotype was counted at least ten times. V is TRBV7-2 and J is TRBJ2-7; D not resolved. Between the trimmed V and J ends, which lost 3 bases and 4 bases, there was a span of 4 bases. The germline V gene encodes CDR1 SGHTA and CDR2 FQGNSA. The CDR3 consists of 11 residues. CDR3 sequence: CASSLRYEQYF. The DNA for the CDR3 is TGTGCCAGCAGCTTGAGGTACGAGCAGTACTTC.

This clonotype showed up just a few times. The chain carries TRBV14 and TRBJ2-1; D gene ambiguous. Germline V gene data show CDR1 as SGHDN and CDR2 as FVKESK. CDR3 length: 15 residues. Trimming removed 1 base from V and 4 bases from J, with 11 bases in between. The CDR3 coding sequence is TGTGCCAGCAGCCAAGTGGCTTTCTATTACAATGAGCAGTTCTTC. It yields the protein CASSQVAFYYNEQFF.

The chain employs TRBV4-2 and TRBJ2-5; TRBD2 might be the D (5 bases). The J call is doubtful: the DNA matches TRBJ2-1 better. This CDR3 contains 15 residues. Looked up from germline, CDR1 is LGHNA and CDR2 is YNFKEQ. CDR3 in DNA: TGTGCCAGCAGCCAAGAGGAGGCCGCCCGGGATGAGCAGTTCTTC. Translation: CASSQEEAARDEQFF.

This clonotype has more than one count but fewer than ten. The gene calls are TRBV20-1 and TRBJ1-2, with a weak D call TRBD1 (6 bases). Germline V gene data show CDR1 as DFQATT and CDR2 as SNEGSKA (reference sequence). The CDR3 is 13 residues long. The CDR3 here is CSPAGGGLDGYTF. Written as DNA, the CDR3 is TGCAGCCCGGCGGGTGGGGGGCTGGATGGCTACACCTTC.

This chain links TRBV15 with TRBJ1-1; D is ambiguous. Germline V gives CDR1 LNHNV, CDR2 YYDKDF (reference sequence). The ends were cut back, 8 bases at V and 2 bases at J, with 6 bases in the middle. CDR3 length: 11 amino acids. The CDR3 region is CATQTNTEAFF. For the CDR3, the DNA is TGTGCCACCCAAACCAACACTGAAGCTTTCTTT. The complete variable domain, with remaining parts taken from reference TRBV15 and TRBJ1-1, reads DAMVIQNPRYQVTQFGKPVTLSCSQTLNHNVMYWYQQKSSQAPKLLFHYYDKDFNNEADTPDNFQSRRPNTSFCFLDIRSPGLGDTAMYLCATQTNTEAFFGQGTRLTVV.